This T cell receptor beta chain was documented in a study of T cell responses to AZD1222 COVID-19 vaccine. General observations from the study: Among vaccine-associated CD4 TCRs, coverage spanned spike, with dominance at 160-218 and 743-854. Seropositive AZD1222 recipients at baseline numbered only five or six. Most donors were white British and more were female, and clonal diversity was possibly underestimated.

V was clipped by 4 bases and J by 2 bases, with 14 bases between them. The CDR3 extends over 15 amino acids. The germline CDR1 and CDR2 sequences are SGHNT and YENEEA. Comment on this clone: Its target is not known.

Profiled with immunoSEQ multiplex PCR; TCRdb holds only in-frame clones, not every one. The sample carries some 110,000 clones, almost 95% recorded once. Sequencing was performed on peripheral blood, taken on day 0 of AZD1222 vaccination. V usage is TRBV11-3 and J usage is TRBJ1-2; no clear D gene. The receptor was derived from an adult in good health. Here the CDR3 reads CASSSLGRSNYGYTF. CDR3 sequence (DNA): TGTGCCAGCAGCTCGCTCGGGCGTTCGAACTATGGCTACACCTTC.